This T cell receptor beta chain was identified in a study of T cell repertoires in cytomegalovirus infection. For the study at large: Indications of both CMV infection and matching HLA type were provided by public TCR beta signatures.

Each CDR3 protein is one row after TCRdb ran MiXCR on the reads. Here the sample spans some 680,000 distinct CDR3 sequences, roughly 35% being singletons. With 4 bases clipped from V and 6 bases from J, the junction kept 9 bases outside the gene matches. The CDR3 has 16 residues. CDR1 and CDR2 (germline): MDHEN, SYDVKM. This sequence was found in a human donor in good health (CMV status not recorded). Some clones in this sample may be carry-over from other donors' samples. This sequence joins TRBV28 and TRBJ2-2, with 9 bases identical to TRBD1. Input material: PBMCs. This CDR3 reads CASSSTGTGPAGELFF. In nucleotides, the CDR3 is TGTGCCAGCAGTTCAACCGGGACAGGGCCCGCCGGGGAGCTGTTTTTT.